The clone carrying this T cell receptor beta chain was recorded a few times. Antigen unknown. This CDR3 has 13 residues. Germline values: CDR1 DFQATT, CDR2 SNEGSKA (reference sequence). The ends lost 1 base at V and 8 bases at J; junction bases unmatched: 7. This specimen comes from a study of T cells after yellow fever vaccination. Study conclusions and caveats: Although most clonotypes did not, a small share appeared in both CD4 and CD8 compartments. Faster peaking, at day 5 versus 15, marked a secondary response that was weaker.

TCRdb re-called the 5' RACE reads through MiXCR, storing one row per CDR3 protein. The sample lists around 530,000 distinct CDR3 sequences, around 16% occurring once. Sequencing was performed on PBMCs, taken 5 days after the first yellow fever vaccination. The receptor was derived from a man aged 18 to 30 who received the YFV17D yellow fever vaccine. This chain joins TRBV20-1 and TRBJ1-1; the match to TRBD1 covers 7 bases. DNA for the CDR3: TGCAGTGCTAGAGCCAGGGGGGATTTGGAAGCTTTCTTT. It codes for CSARARGDLEAFF.